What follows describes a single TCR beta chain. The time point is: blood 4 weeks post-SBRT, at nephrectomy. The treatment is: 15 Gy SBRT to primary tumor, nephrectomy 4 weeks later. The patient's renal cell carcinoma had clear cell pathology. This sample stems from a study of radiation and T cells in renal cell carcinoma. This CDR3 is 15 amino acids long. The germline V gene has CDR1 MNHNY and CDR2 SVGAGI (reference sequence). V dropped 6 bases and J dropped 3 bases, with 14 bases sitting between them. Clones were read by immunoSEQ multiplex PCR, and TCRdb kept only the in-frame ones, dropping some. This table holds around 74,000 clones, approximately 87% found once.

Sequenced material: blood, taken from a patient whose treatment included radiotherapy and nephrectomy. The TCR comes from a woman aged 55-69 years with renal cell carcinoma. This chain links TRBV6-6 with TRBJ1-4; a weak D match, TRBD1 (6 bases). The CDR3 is CASRDQGSPNEKLFF. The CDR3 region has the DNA TGTGCCAGCAGAGACCAGGGGTCCCCTAATGAAAAACTGTTTTTT.